What follows are 4 T cell receptor beta chains derived from one specimen sequenced in a study of T cells after somatic rescue of genetic block. Using immunoSEQ multiplex PCR, the repertoire was profiled, and TCRdb retains in-frame clones only, with some absent. There are tens of thousands of clones in the sample; about 90% occur only once, and around 2.8% lies in the top ten. Sequencing was carried out using peripheral blood mononuclear cells (PBMCs). The receptor set was obtained from a man aged 35 to 55.

The chain is built from TRBV5-1 and TRBJ2-7; TRBD1 is a possible D gene (6 bases). The germline V gene encodes CDR1 SGHRS and CDR2 YFSETQ. This CDR3 region has 13 residues. V lost 2 bases to trimming and J lost 6 bases, with 12 bases between them. CDR3 DNA: TGCGCCAGCAGCTTTAGGACAGTCACCGAGCAGTACTTC. It yields the protein CASSFRTVTEQYF. Looking up the rest from reference TRBV5-1 and TRBJ2-7 gives the full variable domain: KAGVTQTPRYLIKTRGQQVTLSCSPISGHRSVSWYQQTPGQGLQFLFEYFSETQRNKGNFPGRFSGRQFSNSRSEMNVSTLELGDSALYLCASSFRTVTEQYFGPGTRLTVT.

This clone was seen more than once but under ten times. The chain combines TRBV5-1 with TRBJ2-7; tentative D call: TRBD2 (5 bases). Germline V gives CDR1 SGHRS, CDR2 YFSETQ. The V end was cut by 4 bases, the J end by 2 bases, with 10 bases between. The CDR3 is 13 amino acids. The CDR3 loop is CASSLGITYEQYF. CDR3 sequence (DNA): TGCGCCAGCAGCCTCGGGATTACCTACGAGCAGTACTTC.

The gene calls are TRBV6-1 and TRBJ2-7, with 10 bases lining up with TRBD2. V trimming: 5 bases; J trimming: 6 bases; junction bases outside the gene matches: 4. The CDR3 runs to 13 residues. Germline V gene lookup returns CDR1 MNHNS and CDR2 SASEGT. The CDR3 DNA sequence: TGTGCCAGCAGTATTAGCGGGGGGTTCGAGCAGTACTTC. This translates into CASSISGGFEQYF.

The V and J genes are TRBV29-1 and TRBJ2-5, with 15 bases lining up with TRBD2. J lost 5 bases, V lost 7 bases, and 11 bases had no gene match. Germline assignment: CDR1 SQVTM and CDR2 ANQGSEA. This CDR3 comprises 16 residues. As DNA, the CDR3 is TGCAGCGCTCGCCGCCTGGGACTAGCGGGGGGTGAGACCCAGTACTTC. Encoded protein: CSARRLGLAGGETQYF.